Sequencing of this T cell receptor (beta chain) was carried out in a study of blood T cells in healthy people across ages. This CDR3 comprises 13 residues. Germline V CDR1 and CDR2: MGHDK, SYGVNS. The authors ran a second PCR of 7 to 11 cycles using a sample-barcoded 5' primer and a J-beta primer mix. TCRdb reprocessed the 5' RACE reads via MiXCR and lists one record per CDR3 protein. This repertoire shows 920,000 or so distinct CDR3 sequences, 40% to 50% found once; its top ten account for approximately 20%. The sequence came from a woman aged 60-70 years in good health. What was sequenced was blood. The chain links TRBV25-1 to TRBJ2-7, with 10 nucleotides matching TRBD1. With the DNA end fitting TRBJ2-5 better, the J assignment may be wrong. The CDR3 nucleotides are TGTGCCAGCGCGGACAGGGGGTTAGAGACCCAGTACTTC. Its protein is CASADRGLETQYF.